The rows below give T cell receptor beta chains drawn from one sample of a study of T cells after yellow fever vaccination. TCRdb recomputed calls from the 5' RACE reads with MiXCR, one row per CDR3 protein. The table records hundreds of thousands of distinct CDR3 sequences, under 15% of them present only once. This specimen was CD4+ T cells sorted from PBMCs, taken 15 days after the yellow fever booster vaccination. These receptor sequences come from a man between 18 and 29 years old who received the YFV17D yellow fever vaccine. CDR3s include the opening cysteine and the closing phenylalanine or tryptophan. D genes are given only for firm matches. The listing skips clone size in some rows; elsewhere it reads once, few, many or a size class.

15	TRBD1	TRBV3-1	NA	TRBJ2-7	TGTGCCAGCAGCGGCGGGACAGGGATATGGTACGAGCAGTACTTC	CASSGGTGIWYEQYF
16	TRBD2	TRBV12-3/TRBV12-4	few	TRBJ2-1	TGTGCCAGCAGCCTGGGGACTAGCGGGTCGACGGGTGAGCAGTTCTTC	CASSLGTSGSTGEQFF
14	NA	TRBV7-7	NA	TRBJ2-5	TGTGCCAGCAGCCGGCTCTTAGAGGCTGGGACCCAGTACTTC	CASSRLLEAGTQYF
17	NA	TRBV27	NA	TRBJ1-3	TGTGCCAGCAGTTTATCTGGGTTGAGGGGCTCTGGAAACACCATATATTTT	CASSLSGLRGSGNTIYF
15	NA	TRBV20-1	NA	TRBJ2-1	TGCAGTGCTAGGGGCTTGCAGGGGTGGATCAATGAGCAGTTCTTC	CSARGLQGWINEQFF
15	TRBD1	TRBV9	NA	TRBJ1-6	TGTGCCAGCAGCGTAGCTACAGGGGGTGATTCACCCCTCCACTTT	CASSVATGGDSPLHF
15	TRBD2	TRBV7-7	few	TRBJ2-5	TGTGCTAGCAGCCCCCCGTCGGGACTAGGAGAGACCCAGTACTTC	CASSPPSGLGETQYF
15	NA	TRBV4-3	many	TRBJ1-2	TGCGCCAGCAGCCAAGATCCAGGGCGGGAGGCTGGCTACACCTTC	CASSQDPGREAGYTF
15	NA	TRBV7-2	many	TRBJ2-1	TGTGCCAGCAGACCGGCCCTAAGTGGAATCAATGAGCAGTTCTTC	CASRPALSGINEQFF
14	TRBD1	TRBV7-3	few	TRBJ1-1	TGTGCCAGCAGCCTCCGACAGGGCTCATTTGAAGCTTTCTTT	CASSLRQGSFEAFF
15	NA	TRBV4-3	few	TRBJ2-5	TGCGCCAGCAGCCAAGATAACAGGGTAGGAGAGACCCAGTACTTC	CASSQDNRVGETQYF
12	NA	TRBV18	NA	TRBJ2-3	TGTGCCAGCTCTTCGGTCGTAGATACGCAGTATTTT	CASSSVVDTQYF
16	TRBD1	TRBV6-5	few	TRBJ1-6	TGTGCCAGCAGTTACTGGGGACAGGGTCCACGCTCGCCCCTCCACTTT	CASSYWGQGPRSPLHF
16	NA	TRBV7-6	many	TRBJ1-5	TGTGCCAGCAGCTTAGGGGGCCGAGGAGGGGATCAGCCCCAGCATTTT	CASSLGGRGGDQPQHF
17	TRBD2	TRBV20-1	NA	TRBJ2-3	TGCAGTGCGAGAGGGACTAGCAGCTTCGCTAGCACAGATACGCAGTATTTT	CSARGTSSFASTDTQYF
13	NA	TRBV29-1	many	TRBJ2-5	TGCAGCGTGGGGTGGGGGTTCCAAGAGACCCAGTACTTC	CSVGWGFQETQYF
16	TRBD1	TRBV27	once	TRBJ2-3	TGTGCCAGCAGTTTCCGGGACAGGGGAAGCACAGATACGCAGTATTTT	CASSFRDRGSTDTQYF
14	NA	TRBV12-5	NA	TRBJ2-3	TGTGCTAGTGGTCCGGGACGGAGCCTAGATACGCAGTATTTT	CASGPGRSLDTQYF
17	NA	TRBV7-9	many	TRBJ1-4	TGTGCCAGCAGCCCAGGATTATGGGACAAGGAACCCGGAAAACTGTTTTTT	CASSPGLWDKEPGKLFF
13	TRBD1	TRBV5-1	many	TRBJ2-7	TGCGCCAGCAGCCGGGACAGGGAATACGAGCAGTACTTC	CASSRDREYEQYF
15	NA	TRBV11-2	NA	TRBJ2-3	TGTGCCAGCAGCTTAGGGGGGACACGCACAGATACGCAGTATTTT	CASSLGGTRTDTQYF
15	NA	TRBV7-9	few	TRBJ2-3	TGTGCCTCCTCCGGGACAACCACTCACACAGATACGCAGTATTTT	CASSGTTTHTDTQYF
13	TRBD2	TRBV24-1	few	TRBJ2-3	TGTGCCACGCGGGGGGCACTTGGTGATACGCAGTATTTT	CATRGALGDTQYF
13	NA	TRBV14	few	TRBJ2-3	TGTGCCAGCAGCCCAGACATGTCAGATACGCAGTATTTT	CASSPDMSDTQYF
15	TRBD1	TRBV6-5	NA	TRBJ2-2	TGTGCCAGCAGTTACTCAGGGGGCGCTTTCGGGGAGCTGTTTTTT	CASSYSGGAFGELFF
13	TRBD2	TRBV28	NA	TRBJ2-5	TGTGCCAGCAGTAGGGACTACTCCGAGACCCAGTACTTC	CASSRDYSETQYF
15	NA	TRBV27	NA	TRBJ1-1	TGTGCCAGCAGTTTACGGACGGTTTGGGGAACTGAAGCTTTCTTT	CASSLRTVWGTEAFF
11	NA	TRBV29-1	few	TRBJ1-2	TGCAGCTACACAAGTAACTATGGCTACACCTTC	CSYTSNYGYTF
14	NA	TRBV7-2	NA	TRBJ1-1	TGTGCCACAAACCGACCGGGTGGGTACACTGAAGCTTTCTTT	CATNRPGGYTEAFF
15	TRBD2	TRBV28	NA	TRBJ2-5	TGTGCCAGCAGTTTATTAGGGCGGGGGGTCGAGACCCAGTACTTC	CASSLLGRGVETQYF
12	TRBD1	TRBV10-3	NA	TRBJ1-4	TGTGCCATCGGGCAGGGGGGTGAAAAACTGTTTTTT	CAIGQGGEKLFF
21	NA	TRBV14	few	TRBJ2-5	TGTGCCAGCAGCCAGACAGCCCTGTTTTCCGGGACACGAATGTACCAAGAGACCCAGTACTTC	CASSQTALFSGTRMYQETQYF
14	TRBD2	TRBV20-1	few	TRBJ2-5	TGCAGTGCTACCCTAGCGGGGCAGGCAGAGACCCAGTACTTC	CSATLAGQAETQYF
15	NA	TRBV12-3/TRBV12-4	many	TRBJ1-1	TGTGCCAGCAGTTTAGCGCTTTCCGGGATCCTCGAAGCTTTCTTT	CASSLALSGILEAFF
13	NA	TRBV30	NA	TRBJ2-3	TGTGCCTGGAGTGTTAGGTTCACAGATACGCAGTATTTT	CAWSVRFTDTQYF
16	TRBD1	TRBV5-1	NA	TRBJ2-1	TGCGCCAGCAGACTGTCGACAGGGTCCTTCCCCAATGAGCAGTTCTTC	CASRLSTGSFPNEQFF
13	TRBD1	TRBV30	few	TRBJ1-4	TGTGCCTGGAGTACCCAGGGGGTTGAAAAACTGTTTTTT	CAWSTQGVEKLFF
15	NA	TRBV10-3	many	TRBJ2-5	TGTGCCATCAGTGAGTCAAGGGGTGGCCAAGAGACCCAGTACTTC	CAISESRGGQETQYF
13	NA	TRBV27	NA	TRBJ2-5	TGTGCCAGCAGCCATCAGGGCTGGGAGACCCAGTACTTC	CASSHQGWETQYF
13	NA	TRBV5-4	NA	TRBJ1-1	TGTGCCAGCAGCTCTGACGGGGGTTCTGAAGCTTTCTTT	CASSSDGGSEAFF